This TCR beta chain emerged from a study of metastatic and nonmetastatic thyroid tumors. Overall study: Comparison of repertoires was carried out across blood and tumor or nodule tissue from malignant and benign thyroid patients.

Study-wide points: Benign nodules reportedly had significantly lower TCR beta diversity than malignant thyroid tumors in blood and tumor.

TCRdb reanalyzed the PCR reads with MiXCR. The sample contains around 89,000 clones, about 15% of which appear only once. No patient received treatment before thyroid surgery. This clone showed up many times. The target antigen is unknown. The sequence was obtained from a female donor with papillary thyroid cancer or a benign thyroid nodule (not recorded which). Some clones in this sample may be carry-over from other donors' samples. The sequenced material came from blood.

CDR3 bases: TGTGCCAGCAGTTATAGGGGGAATGGCTACACCTTC. Amino acids: CASSYRGNGYTF. This rearrangement joins TRBV6-6 to TRBJ1-2, with D possibly matching TRBD1 (6 bases). The CDR3 has 12 residues. Germline-derived CDR1 and CDR2 are MNHNY and SVGAGI (reference sequence). V was clipped by 3 bases and J by 6 bases, with 8 bases between them.